The subject of this entry is one T cell receptor beta chain. Its antigen is as yet unknown. The data originate from a study of T cell responses to AZD1222 COVID-19 vaccine. Sequencing used immunoSEQ multiplex PCR; TCRdb keeps in-frame clones, though not all of them. The data contain roughly 110,000 clones, just over 90% of them singletons. Study-wide results and caveats: CD4 TCRs linked to vaccination spanned spike, dominating at 160-218 and 743-854. Spike-specific TCR breadth and depth went up after people got two AZD1222 doses. Without day 14 samples, only post-peak T cell repertoires were studied.

The starting material was peripheral blood, obtained on day 0 of AZD1222 vaccination. This receptor was obtained from an adult in good health.

The CDR3 loop reads CASSVGSQAYEQYF. CDR3 nucleotides: TGTGCCAGCAGCGTAGGGTCGCAAGCTTACGAGCAGTACTTC. V gene TRBV9 combines with J gene TRBJ2-7; D is undetermined. V was pared by 0 bases and J by 4 bases, with 11 bases between. The CDR3 is 14 residues long. Germline V gene sequence: CDR1 SGDLS, CDR2 YYNGEE.